The clone carrying this T cell receptor (beta chain) occurred once. Its antigen is undetermined. Combining a sample-barcoded 5' primer with a J-beta primer mix, a second PCR ran for roughly 7 to 11 cycles. Tagging of each cDNA molecule was performed by a template-switch adaptor with 12 random nucleotides. TCRdb called the 5' RACE reads again in MiXCR, with one record for every CDR3 protein. The sample contains roughly 500,000 distinct CDR3 sequences, approximately 30% of which appear only once. CDR1 is KGHDR and CDR2 is SFDVKD in the germline V gene. Trimming stripped 4 bases from V and 8 bases from J, with 11 bases between. The CDR3 is 13 residues long. The record originates from a study of blood T cells in healthy people across ages. Every donor gave 8 to 10 milliliters of peripheral blood. Study-wide points: As naive T cell percentage varied, TCR beta diversity correlated strongly with it.

The sequence derives from a woman aged 70-85 years in good health. The chain links TRBV24-1 to TRBJ2-1; D is possibly TRBD1 (6 bases). Sequenced material: blood. For the CDR3, the DNA is TGTGCCACCAGTGAGGCAGGGGACGATGAGCAGTTCTTC. Its protein product is CATSEAGDDEQFF.